The clone carrying this TCR beta chain was recorded many times. Its cognate antigen is unknown. These data originate in a study of blood T cells in healthy people across ages. Findings and caveats of the study: There was no known CMV status for donors, so expanded clonotype changes were possibly confounded. TCR beta diversity per million T cells fell roughly linearly with age.

The CDR3 contains 12 residues. CDR1 is DFQATT, CDR2 SNEGSKA, per germline (reference sequence). V was clipped by 6 bases and J by 4 bases, with 11 bases between them. The authors ran a second PCR of about 6 to 11 cycles using a sample-barcoded 5' primer and a J-beta primer mix. At least 2.5 million CDR3-containing paired-end reads were obtained per sample. TCRdb itself ran the 5' RACE reads through MiXCR, one entry per CDR3 protein. The table lists around 1,500,000 distinct CDR3 sequences, 25% to 30% of them singletons, with about 8% in the top ten. The material sequenced was blood. J is TRBJ2-3 and V is TRBV20-1; D is unclear. The TCR was taken from a woman in her thirties in good health. For the CDR3, the DNA is TGCAGTGCCCTTGACACATCAGATACGCAGTATTTT. This sequence encodes CSALDTSDTQYF.